What follows are 18 T cell receptor beta chains derived from one specimen sequenced in a study of cytomegalovirus exposure and HLA in healthy donors. The PCR employed 60 Vbeta primers together with 13 Jbeta primers. The repertoire was sequenced with immunoSEQ multiplex PCR; TCRdb's copy has only in-frame clones and lacks some. The sample has 80,000 or so clones; roughly 82% are singletons. The sequenced sample was PBMCs. These receptors came from a male donor in good health and CMV-seropositive.

This chain connects TRBV14 to TRBJ2-7; TRBD1 aligns across 9 bases. From germline, CDR1 is SGHDN and CDR2 FVKESK. The V gene end was trimmed by 4 bases and the J gene end by 3 bases; junction bases not matched to a gene: 1. The CDR3 runs to 13 residues. CDR3 residues: CASSPGQGYEQYF. CDR3 nucleotide sequence: TGTGCCAGCAGCCCGGGACAGGGCTACGAGCAGTACTTC.

The CDR3 here is CASSLAPGSSYEQYF. CDR3 bases: TGTGCCAGCAGCTTAGCTCCGGGTAGCTCCTACGAGCAGTACTTC. The V and J genes are TRBV7-2 and TRBJ2-7, with D uncertain. The germline CDR1 and CDR2 sequences are SGHTA and FQGNSA. The CDR3 sequence is 15 residues long. Trimming took 0 bases from V and 0 from J, leaving 9 bases between them.

The chain uses TRBV6-5 and TRBJ2-7, with 7 bases identical to TRBD2. This CDR3 spans 13 amino acids. Losses at the gene ends were 6 bases for V and 4 bases for J; bases not matched to a gene: 6. In germline, CDR1 is MNHEY, CDR2 SVGAGI. The CDR3 nucleotides read TGTGCCAGCAGAATGGGGGGGGTATACGAGCAGTACTTC. Its translation is CASRMGGVYEQYF.

The chain is built from TRBV18 and TRBJ2-3, with 7 positions matching TRBD1. Per germline, CDR1 KGHSH and CDR2 LQKENI. The CDR3 covers 14 residues. Unmatched junction bases numbered 6, after V lost 7 bases and J lost 2 bases. CDR3 nucleotide sequence: TGTGCCAGCTTAGACAGGGTTCCCACAGATACGCAGTATTTT. Its translation: CASLDRVPTDTQYF.

The chain couples TRBV11-1 to TRBJ2-5; TRBD2 matches 15 bases. This CDR3 spans 17 amino acids. J was trimmed by 1 base and V by 3 bases; bases with no gene match: 3. Looked up from germline, CDR1 is SGHAT and CDR2 is FQDESV (reference sequence). Here the CDR3 DNA reads TGTGCCAGCAGCTTCGGGACTAGCGGGGGGATCCAAGAGACCCAGTACTTC. This gives the protein CASSFGTSGGIQETQYF.

The chain links TRBV5-1 to TRBJ2-3; no reliable D call. Trimming removed 0 bases at V and 3 bases at J, with 5 bases between. The CDR3 has 13 residues. Germline values: CDR1 SGHRS, CDR2 YFSETQ. The CDR3 coding sequence is TGCGCCAGCAGCTTGGCCAGGACAGATACGCAGTATTTT. Amino acids: CASSLARTDTQYF.

The chain links TRBV30 to TRBJ1-3; 7 nucleotides align to TRBD1. This CDR3 spans 14 amino acids. CDR1 GTSNPN and CDR2 SVGIG come from the germline V gene (reference sequence). V dropped 1 base and J dropped 0; count of bases not matched to a gene: 0. As DNA, the CDR3 is TGTGCCTGGAGTGCAGGGGGCTCTGGAAACACCATATATTTT. Translated: CAWSAGGSGNTIYF.

V and J are TRBV9 and TRBJ2-1, with 8 bases lining up with TRBD2. CDR3 length: 16 amino acids. V lost 0 bases and J lost 2; bases outside the gene matches: 4. Germline assignment: CDR1 SGDLS and CDR2 YYNGEE. The CDR3 reads CASSVVAGRAYNEQFF. The CDR3 bases are TGTGCCAGCAGCGTAGTAGCGGGGAGGGCCTACAATGAGCAGTTCTTC.

Regarding this clone: One end of the junction fails to match germline, which may point to a read error. The chain employs TRBV27 and TRBJ2-7; 8 nucleotides match TRBD2. Germline loops: CDR1 MNHEY, CDR2 SMNVEV (reference sequence). This CDR3 comprises 14 residues. This CDR3 is CASGFLGLDREQYF. Here the CDR3 DNA reads TGTGCCAGCGGTTTCCTGGGACTAGATAGGGAGCAGTACTTC.

The rearrangement joins TRBV6-1 to TRBJ1-2; D not certain. The CDR3 extends over 12 amino acids. CDR1 and CDR2 from the germline V gene are MNHNS and SASEGT. V gave up 0 bases and J gave up 6 bases, with 5 bases separating them. CDR3 in amino acids: CASSEAPHGYTF. As DNA, the CDR3 is TGTGCCAGCAGTGAAGCCCCTCATGGCTACACCTTC.

This chain links TRBV28 with TRBJ2-7, with 10 bases fitting TRBD2. Germline trimming cut 4 bases from V and 4 bases from J; bases unmatched to any gene: 7. Germline assignment: CDR1 MDHEN and CDR2 SYDVKM. There are 15 residues in the CDR3. This CDR3 reads CASSSIGTSAYEQYF. The CDR3 DNA reads TGTGCCAGCAGTTCCATCGGGACTAGCGCTTACGAGCAGTACTTC.

V is TRBV5-8 and J is TRBJ2-3; tentative D call: TRBD2 (5 bases). The CDR3 is 14 amino acids. The germline V gene has CDR1 SGHTS and CDR2 YDEGEE. Trimming removed 2 bases from V and 4 bases from J, with 11 bases in between. CDR3 amino acids: CASSFGRKADTQYF. The CDR3 DNA follows: TGTGCCAGCAGCTTTGGGAGAAAGGCAGATACGCAGTATTTT.

The genes are TRBV11-1 and TRBJ2-3; 13 bases line up with TRBD2. Germline-derived CDR1 and CDR2 are SGHAT and FQDESV (reference sequence). J gave up 4 bases and V 4 bases, and 8 bases lay outside the gene matches. CDR3 length equals 17 residues. CDR3 region: CASSSPGLAGVADTQYF. As DNA, the CDR3 is TGTGCCAGCAGCTCACCCGGACTAGCGGGAGTGGCAGATACGCAGTATTTT. The full variable domain, its missing parts supplied by reference TRBV11-1 and TRBJ2-3, is EAEVAQSPRYKITEKSQAVAFWCDPISGHATLYWYRQILGQGPELLVQFQDESVVDDSQLPKDRFSAERLKGVDSTLKIQPAELGDSAMYLCASSSPGLAGVADTQYFGPGTRLTVL.

This clone turned up a few times. The V and J genes are TRBV7-9 and TRBJ2-1; no reliable D call. Germline CDR1 SEHNR, CDR2 FQNEAQ (reference sequence). The V end lost 5 bases, the J end lost 0 bases, and 17 bases lay between the germline ends. The CDR3 loop spans 17 amino acids. CDR3 sequence: CASSPPPDLSSYNEQFF. CDR3 DNA sequence: TGTGCCAGCAGCCCGCCCCCAGACTTAAGCTCCTACAATGAGCAGTTCTTC.

This chain links TRBV27 with TRBJ2-4; maybe TRBD1 (6 bases). The CDR3 spans 13 residues. The V and J ends lost 6 bases and 8 bases respectively, with 14 bases between them. Looked up from germline, CDR1 is MNHEY and CDR2 is SMNVEV (reference sequence). The CDR3 loop is CASRSGGIHIQYF. The CDR3 bases are TGTGCCAGCAGAAGTGGGGGCATACACATTCAGTACTTC.

The chain carries TRBV5-6 and TRBJ2-3; D may be TRBD2 (6 bases). V gave up 5 bases and J gave up 1 base, with 11 bases separating them. The CDR3 is 14 amino acids. In germline, CDR1 is SGHDT, CDR2 YYEEEE. CDR3 in DNA: TGTGCCAGCAGTTTCGGGAGAGGCACAGATACGCAGTATTTT. This encodes CASSFGRGTDTQYF.

The gene calls are TRBV9 and TRBJ2-7; the D gene is possibly TRBD2 (5 bases). V was shortened by 0 bases and J by 7 bases, with 11 bases between the two germline ends. The CDR3 has 13 amino acids. Germline-derived CDR1 and CDR2 are SGDLS and YYNGEE. For the CDR3, the DNA is TGTGCCAGCAGCGTAGACGGGGTCGGAGAGCAGTACTTC. It translates to CASSVDGVGEQYF.

V is TRBV9 and J is TRBJ1-5; D gene ambiguous. The CDR3 covers 17 residues. The V gene lost 4 bases and the J gene lost 2 bases, with 19 bases spanning the gap. The germline CDR1 and CDR2 sequences are SGDLS and YYNGEE. This CDR3 reads CASSPSPIPGGNQPQHF. For the CDR3, the DNA is TGTGCCAGCAGCCCCTCGCCCATTCCCGGGGGCAATCAGCCCCAGCATTTT.